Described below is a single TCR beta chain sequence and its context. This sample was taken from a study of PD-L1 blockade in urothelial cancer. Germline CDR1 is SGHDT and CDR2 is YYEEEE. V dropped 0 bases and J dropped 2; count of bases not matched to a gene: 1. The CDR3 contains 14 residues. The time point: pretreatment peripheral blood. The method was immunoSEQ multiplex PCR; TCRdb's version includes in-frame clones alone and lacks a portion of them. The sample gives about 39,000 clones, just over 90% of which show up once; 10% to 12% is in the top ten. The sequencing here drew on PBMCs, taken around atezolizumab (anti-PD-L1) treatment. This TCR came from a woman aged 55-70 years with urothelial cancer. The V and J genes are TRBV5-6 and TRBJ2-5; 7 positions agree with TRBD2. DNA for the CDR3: TGTGCCAGCAGCTTGGCCGGGGGGCAAGAGACCCAGTACTTC. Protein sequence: CASSLAGGQETQYF.